These 27 T cell receptor beta chains came from one sample sequenced in a study of T-cell memory formation after mild COVID-19 (dated by TCRdb to the early 2020s). Libraries were prepared through 5' RACE. This sample was sequenced with an Illumina NovaSeq 6000. TCRdb reran the public reads through fastp at Q25 and MiXCR, keeping productive beta chains. Each CDR3 protein gets just one entry, which takes the most common genes and DNA from the rows behind it. The sample has around 300,000 distinct CDR3 sequences on record, approximately 12% of them singletons. Around a fifth of the sample comes from the top ten. The material sequenced was PBMCs or a T cell subset sorted from them (not recorded which). The receptor source for this set is a man younger than 35 who had mild COVID-19 (a few samples of this study predate the infection). The sample titles of this study are shuffled in the database, so cell type and time point are left out; the donor was told from shared clones.

The V gene is TRBV9, the J gene TRBJ1-1, with 9 bases fitting TRBD1. The CDR3 has 14 residues. Looked up from germline, CDR1 is SGDLS and CDR2 is YYNGEE. V dropped 0 bases and J dropped 4; count of bases not matched to a gene: 1. DNA for the CDR3: TGTGCCAGCAGCGTAGAGGACAGGGGCACTGAAGCTTTCTTT. As protein: CASSVEDRGTEAFF.

CDR3 residues: CASRMQPNTEAFF. CDR3 nucleotides: TGTGCCAGCAGAATGCAACCGAACACTGAAGCTTTCTTT. The V and J genes are TRBV7-3 and TRBJ1-1; no definite D call. CDR1 and CDR2 (germline): SGHTA, FQGTGA. Deletions cut 6 bases from V and 1 base from J, with 9 bases between. CDR3 size: 13 residues.

A few counts support this clonotype. The J gene is TRBJ2-5, the V gene TRBV7-9; possibly TRBD2 for D (5 bases). The CDR3 has 15 amino acids. Germline-derived CDR1 and CDR2 are SEHNR and FQNEAQ (reference sequence). Trimming removed 5 bases from V and 6 bases from J, with 19 bases in between. The CDR3 bases are TGTGCCAGCAGCCAAGGACGGGAAACGTTGAAGACCCAGTACTTC. It is translated as CASSQGRETLKTQYF.

This clonotype was seen at least ten times. The rearrangement joins TRBV7-2 to TRBJ2-3; 14 positions match TRBD2. Trimming removed 1 base from V and 2 bases from J; junction bases left unmatched: 2. Germline loops: CDR1 SGHTA, CDR2 FQGNSA. This CDR3 comprises 17 residues. The CDR3 bases are TGTGCCAGCAGCTTAGGACTAGCGGGGGGGAACACAGATACGCAGTATTTT. Translating it yields CASSLGLAGGNTDTQYF.

CDR3: CASSVTDVFNSPLHF. In nucleotides, the CDR3 is TGTGCCAGCAGCGTGACGGACGTCTTTAATTCACCCCTCCACTTT. This chain links TRBV9 with TRBJ1-6; no definite D call. V lost 2 bases and J lost 6, with 12 bases in between. Germline values: CDR1 SGDLS, CDR2 YYNGEE. The CDR3 has 15 amino acids.

The V gene is TRBV27, the J gene TRBJ2-1, with a weak D call TRBD2 (7 bases). Germline V gene lookup returns CDR1 MNHEY and CDR2 SMNVEV (reference sequence). The CDR3 has 13 amino acids. The V gene lost 6 bases and the J gene lost 8 bases, with 14 bases spanning the gap. The CDR3 here is CASSWGGRYEQFF. CDR3 DNA sequence: TGTGCCAGCAGCTGGGGGGGCCGATATGAGCAGTTCTTC.

The sample holds a few counts of this clonotype. The chain recombines TRBV7-2 with TRBJ2-3, with D possibly being TRBD1 (7 bases). This CDR3 is built from 16 residues. The germline gives CDR1 SGHTA, CDR2 FQGNSA. Trimming pared 3 bases from V and 4 bases from J, leaving 17 bases between. CDR3 nucleotide sequence: TGTGCCAGCAGCTTGGGGACAGCCCGCGGGGCAGATACGCAGTATTTT. Residues: CASSLGTARGADTQYF.

The chain is built from TRBV12-3 or TRBV12-4 and TRBJ1-1, with D hard to call. V lost 4 bases and J 4 bases, leaving 13 bases between the germline ends. This CDR3 is 14 amino acids long. The CDR3 protein is CASSSIPKVTEAFF. DNA of the CDR3: TGTGCCAGCAGTTCGATCCCGAAGGTCACTGAAGCTTTCTTT.

The chain uses TRBV6-5 and TRBJ2-1, with no clear D. Trimming pared 8 bases from V and 7 bases from J, leaving 9 bases between. In germline, CDR1 is MNHEY, CDR2 SVGAGI. This CDR3 region has 11 residues. CDR3 bases: TGTGCCAGCGGGAAGAATAATGAGCAGTTCTTC. This sequence encodes CASGKNNEQFF.

This clonotype was seen many times. The chain couples TRBV7-7 to TRBJ2-3; the match to TRBD1 covers 7 bases. The length of the CDR3 is 15 residues. Trimming at V came to 5 bases and at J to 0 bases, leaving 5 bases not matched to a gene. CDR1 is SSHAT and CDR2 is FNYEAQ in the germline V gene (reference sequence). The DNA for the CDR3 is TGTGCCAGCAGCCCGACAGGGTTCAGCACAGATACGCAGTATTTT. The encoded protein is CASSPTGFSTDTQYF.

In this sample, this clonotype turned up a few times. V and J are TRBV5-1 and TRBJ2-7; maybe TRBD2 (6 bases). Germline V gives CDR1 SGHRS, CDR2 YFSETQ. V lost 4 bases to trimming and J lost 3 bases, with 14 bases between them. The CDR3 is 14 amino acids. Here the CDR3 reads CASSPRDSGYEQYF. The CDR3 DNA reads as TGCGCCAGCAGCCCGCGGGACTCCGGCTACGAGCAGTACTTC.

This clonotype showed up just a few times. J is TRBJ1-5 and V is TRBV7-2; no firm D call. CDR1 and CDR2 from the germline V gene are SGHTA and FQGNSA. The CDR3 length is 16 residues. The V end lost 5 bases, the J end lost 2 bases, and 16 bases lay between the germline ends. CDR3 sequence (DNA): TGTGCCAGCAGCGCAAGCCACCTGGAGGGCAATCAGCCCCAGCATTTT. Translating it yields CASSASHLEGNQPQHF.

This clonotype was seen only a few times. This rearrangement joins TRBV6-6 to TRBJ1-2; tentative D call: TRBD1 (5 bases). Trimming took off 5 bases at V and 3 bases at J, with 16 bases between the two ends. CDR1 MNHNY and CDR2 SVGAGI come from the germline V gene (reference sequence). The length of the CDR3 is 15 residues. The CDR3: CASSPHFGDDYGYTF. The CDR3 nucleotides read TGTGCCAGCAGTCCTCATTTCGGGGACGACTATGGCTACACCTTC.

The J gene is TRBJ1-4, the V gene TRBV9, with TRBD1 matching 7 bases. With 4 bases clipped from V and 3 bases from J, the junction kept 6 bases outside the gene matches. The CDR3 loop spans 15 amino acids. The germline gives CDR1 SGDLS, CDR2 YYNGEE. This chain's CDR3 is CASSTWDSSNEKLFF. CDR3 DNA sequence: TGTGCCAGCAGCACCTGGGACAGCTCTAATGAAAAACTGTTTTTT.

The chain combines TRBV5-1 with TRBJ2-3; 9 bases are shared with TRBD1. In germline, CDR1 is SGHRS, CDR2 YFSETQ. V gave up 4 bases and J gave up 1 base; unmatched junction bases: 7. The CDR3 sequence is 16 residues long. CDR3 nucleotide sequence: TGCGCCAGCAGCCCGCCGACAGGGGGGCGCACAGATACGCAGTATTTT. Translated: CASSPPTGGRTDTQYF.

This clonotype was seen only a few times. CDR3 sequence (DNA): TGTGCCAGCAGTTACCTCGGACAGACCCCATACAATGAGCAGTTCTTC. This sequence encodes CASSYLGQTPYNEQFF. The chain recombines TRBV6-5 with TRBJ2-1; maybe TRBD1 (6 bases). Germline CDR1 reads MNHEY; CDR2 reads SVGAGI. V shed 2 bases and J shed 4 bases, with 15 bases lying between them. This CDR3 contains 16 residues.

This clonotype was seen more than once but under ten times. The chain has TRBV6-6 and TRBJ2-7; the D gene could be TRBD1 or TRBD2 (6 bases each). This CDR3 region has 14 residues. Trimming removed 6 bases at V and 4 bases at J, with 16 bases between. The germline CDR1 and CDR2 sequences are MNHNY and SVGAGI (reference sequence). As DNA, the CDR3 is TGTGCCAGCAGCGGGCCGGGGGCCGATTACGAGCAGTACTTC. Translating gives CASSGPGADYEQYF.

J is TRBJ1-1 and V is TRBV5-1, with a possible D match to TRBD1 (6 bases). V was trimmed by 4 bases and J by 1 base, leaving 14 bases between them. CDR1 is SGHRS and CDR2 is YFSETQ in the germline V gene. The CDR3 is 15 amino acids. CDR3 bases: TGCGCCAGCAGCCAAGGACAGTTACGGAACACTGAAGCTTTCTTT. Its translation is CASSQGQLRNTEAFF.

This clonotype came up many times. The chain employs TRBV5-1 and TRBJ2-7; the D gene is possibly TRBD1 (5 bases). The CDR3 extends over 14 amino acids. Germline CDR1 SGHRS, CDR2 YFSETQ. V was pared by 0 bases and J by 2 bases, with 9 bases between. DNA for the CDR3: TGCGCCAGCAGCTTGGCCAGGGCCACCTACGAGCAGTACTTC. Residues: CASSLARATYEQYF.

The CDR3 is CASSPLYRDRFQETQYF. The CDR3 DNA reads TGTGCCAGCAGTCCGCTATACCGGGACCGATTTCAAGAGACCCAGTACTTC. The chain is built from TRBV27 and TRBJ2-5; the D gene could be TRBD1 or TRBD2 (5 bases each). The germline V gene has CDR1 MNHEY and CDR2 SMNVEV (reference sequence). The CDR3 loop spans 17 amino acids. Trimming stripped 5 bases from V and 2 bases from J, with 21 bases between.

J is TRBJ2-1 and V is TRBV5-3, with 7 bases identical to TRBD2. TRBV5-3 has ORF status, its function being uncertain. V shed 6 bases, J shed 9 bases, and the junction held 9 bases outside the gene matches. CDR3 length: 13 amino acids. CDR3 loop: CARTPGGLGEQFF. The CDR3 DNA reads TGTGCCAGAACCCCGGGGGGTCTGGGTGAGCAGTTCTTC.

This clonotype was recorded many times. The chain is built from TRBV5-5 and TRBJ2-7; no clear D gene. Germline CDR1 SGHKS, CDR2 YYEKEE (reference sequence). Trimming left V 4 bases short and J 0 bases short, with 5 bases between. This CDR3 has 12 residues. The CDR3 nucleotides are TGTGCCAGCAGCCTCACCTCCTACGAGCAGTACTTC. Translating it yields CASSLTSYEQYF.

V usage is TRBV6-2 or TRBV6-3 and J usage is TRBJ1-5; possible D gene TRBD1, 6 bases. This CDR3 comprises 14 residues. Germline V gives CDR1 MNHEY, CDR2 SVGEGT. Trimming took 5 bases from V and 3 from J, leaving 11 bases between them. DNA for the CDR3: TGTGCCAGCAGTCGTGACAGGATCAATCAGCCCCAGCATTTT. Encoded protein: CASSRDRINQPQHF.

The rearrangement joins TRBV12-3 or TRBV12-4 to TRBJ2-2, with 7 nucleotides matching TRBD1. The junction had 6 bases not matched to a gene; V was cut back by 6 bases and J by 5 bases. CDR3 length equals 14 residues. The DNA for the CDR3 is TGTGCCAGCAGAGCGACAGGGACAACCGGGGAGCTGTTTTTT. It yields the protein CASRATGTTGELFF.

The CDR3 DNA is TGTGCCAGCAGCCTCGACCTGTTAGGATACAATGAGCAGTTCTTC. Amino acid sequence: CASSLDLLGYNEQFF. The chain couples TRBV7-3 to TRBJ2-1; D is ambiguous. The germline CDR1 and CDR2 sequences are SGHTA and FQGTGA. Trimming removed 5 bases from V and 4 bases from J, with 15 bases in between. The CDR3 has 15 amino acids.

This chain joins TRBV15 and TRBJ2-7, with unresolved D. Germline V gene sequence: CDR1 LNHNV, CDR2 YYDKDF (reference sequence). CDR3 size: 13 residues. V was pared by 9 bases and J by 4 bases, with 16 bases between. The CDR3 DNA is TGTGCCACAGCCCTGGGCAGGCAGTACGAGCAGTACGTC. This codes for CATALGRQYEQYV.

This clonotype was counted ten times or more. J is TRBJ2-1 and V is TRBV14, with a possible D match to TRBD2 (6 bases). Trimming took 4 bases from V and 1 from J, leaving 17 bases between them. Germline V lookup: CDR1 SGHDN, CDR2 FVKESK. CDR3 length: 17 amino acids. The CDR3 bases are TGTGCCAGCAGCCGCGGGCCGGAGGGAATGTCCTACAATGAGCAGTTCTTC. Protein product: CASSRGPEGMSYNEQFF.